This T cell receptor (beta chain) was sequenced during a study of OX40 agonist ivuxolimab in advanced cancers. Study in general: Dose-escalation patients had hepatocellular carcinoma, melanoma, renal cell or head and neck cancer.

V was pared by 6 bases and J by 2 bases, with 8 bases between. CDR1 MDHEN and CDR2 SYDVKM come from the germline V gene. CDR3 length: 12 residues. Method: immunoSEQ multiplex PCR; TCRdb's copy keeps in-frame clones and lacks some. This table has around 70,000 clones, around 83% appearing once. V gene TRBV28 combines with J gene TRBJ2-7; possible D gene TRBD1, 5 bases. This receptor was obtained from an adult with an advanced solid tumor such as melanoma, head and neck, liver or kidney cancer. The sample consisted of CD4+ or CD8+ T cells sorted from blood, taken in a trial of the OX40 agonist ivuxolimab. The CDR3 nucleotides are TGTGCCAGCAGGGAAGGGGCCTACGAGCAGTACTTC. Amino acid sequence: CASREGAYEQYF.